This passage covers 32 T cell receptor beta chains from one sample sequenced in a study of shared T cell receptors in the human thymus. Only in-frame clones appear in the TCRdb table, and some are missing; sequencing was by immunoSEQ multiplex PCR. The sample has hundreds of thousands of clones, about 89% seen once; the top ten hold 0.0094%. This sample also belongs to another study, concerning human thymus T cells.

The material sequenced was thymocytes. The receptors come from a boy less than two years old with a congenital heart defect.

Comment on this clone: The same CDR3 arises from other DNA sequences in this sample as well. The CDR3 loop reads CASSQMGGNNSPLHF. CDR3 nucleotides: TGCGCCAGCAGCCAAATGGGGGGGAATAATTCACCCCTCCACTTT. This rearrangement joins TRBV4-1 to TRBJ1-6; D perhaps matches TRBD1 (5 bases). There are 15 residues in the CDR3. The germline V gene has CDR1 MGHRA and CDR2 YSYEKL. Trimming pared 2 bases from V and 5 bases from J, leaving 10 bases between.

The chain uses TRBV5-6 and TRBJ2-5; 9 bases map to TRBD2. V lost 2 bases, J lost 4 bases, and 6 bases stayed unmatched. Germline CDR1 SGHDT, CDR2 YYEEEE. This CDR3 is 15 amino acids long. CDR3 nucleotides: TGTGCCAGCAGCTTACGCGGGGGGGCCGGAGAGACCCAGTACTTC. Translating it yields CASSLRGGAGETQYF.

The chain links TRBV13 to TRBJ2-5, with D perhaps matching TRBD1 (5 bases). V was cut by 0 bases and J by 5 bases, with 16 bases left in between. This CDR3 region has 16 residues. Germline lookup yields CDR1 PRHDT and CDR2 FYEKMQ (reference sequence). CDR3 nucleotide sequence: TGTGCCAGCAGCTTAGGCCCGCTCATGGGGCGGGAGACCCAGTACTTC. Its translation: CASSLGPLMGRETQYF.

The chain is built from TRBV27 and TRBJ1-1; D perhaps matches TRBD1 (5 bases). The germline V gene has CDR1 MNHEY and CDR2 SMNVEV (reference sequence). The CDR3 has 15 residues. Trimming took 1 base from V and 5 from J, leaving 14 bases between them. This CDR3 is CASSLFGAGLTEAFF. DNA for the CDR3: TGTGCCAGCAGTTTATTTGGAGCAGGGTTAACTGAAGCTTTCTTT.

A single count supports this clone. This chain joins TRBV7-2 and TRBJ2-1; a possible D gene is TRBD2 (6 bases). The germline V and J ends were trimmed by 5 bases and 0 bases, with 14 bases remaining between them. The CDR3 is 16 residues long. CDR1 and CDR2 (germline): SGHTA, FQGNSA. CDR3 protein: CASSNPGTSSYNEQFF. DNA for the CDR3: TGTGCCAGCAGCAATCCTGGGACTTCCTCCTACAATGAGCAGTTCTTC.

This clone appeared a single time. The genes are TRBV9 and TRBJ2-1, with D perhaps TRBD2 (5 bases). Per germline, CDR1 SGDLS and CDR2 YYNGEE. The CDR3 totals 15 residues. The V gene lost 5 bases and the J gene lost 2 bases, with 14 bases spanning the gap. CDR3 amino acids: CASSGVGGPYNEQFF. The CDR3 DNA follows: TGTGCCAGCAGTGGAGTGGGCGGGCCCTACAATGAGCAGTTCTTC. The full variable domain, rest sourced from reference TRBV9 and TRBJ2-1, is DSGVTQTPKHLITATGQRVTLRCSPRSGDLSVYWYQQSLDQGLQFLIQYYNGEERAKGNILERFSAQQFPDLHSELNLSSLELGDSALYFCASSGVGGPYNEQFFGPGTRLTVL.

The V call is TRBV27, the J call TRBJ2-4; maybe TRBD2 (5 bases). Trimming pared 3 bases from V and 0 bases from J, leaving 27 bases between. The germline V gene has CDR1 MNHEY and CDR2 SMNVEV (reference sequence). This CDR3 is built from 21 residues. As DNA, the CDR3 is TGTGCCAGCAGTTTTGGCCCTCAGCACCGAAGCGGAGGAGTAGCCAAAAACATTCAGTACTTC. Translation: CASSFGPQHRSGGVAKNIQYF.

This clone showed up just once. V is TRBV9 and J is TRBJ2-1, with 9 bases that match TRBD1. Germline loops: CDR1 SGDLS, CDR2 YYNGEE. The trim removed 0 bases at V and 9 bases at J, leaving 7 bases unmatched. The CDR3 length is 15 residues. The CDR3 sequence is CASSVAGTGSCEQFF. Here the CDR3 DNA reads TGTGCCAGCAGCGTAGCTGGGACAGGGTCATGTGAGCAGTTCTTC. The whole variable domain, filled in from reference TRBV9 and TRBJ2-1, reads DSGVTQTPKHLITATGQRVTLRCSPRSGDLSVYWYQQSLDQGLQFLIQYYNGEERAKGNILERFSAQQFPDLHSELNLSSLELGDSALYFCASSVAGTGSCEQFFGPGTRLTVL.

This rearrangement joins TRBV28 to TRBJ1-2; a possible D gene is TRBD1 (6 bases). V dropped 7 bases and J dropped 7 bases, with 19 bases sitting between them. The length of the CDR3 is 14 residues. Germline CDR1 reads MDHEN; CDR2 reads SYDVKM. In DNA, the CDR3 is TGTGCCAGCACAGTCCCGGGGGGGGCGGGTGGCTACACCTTC. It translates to CASTVPGGAGGYTF.

CDR3 region: CSVERGAQSNEQFF. CDR3 bases: TGCAGCGTTGAACGGGGGGCGCAGAGCAATGAGCAGTTCTTC. The genes are TRBV29-1 and TRBJ2-1, with D possibly matching TRBD2 (7 bases). V dropped 2 bases and J dropped 6 bases, with 14 bases sitting between them. The CDR3 length is 14 residues. CDR1 is SQVTM and CDR2 is ANQGSEA in the germline V gene.

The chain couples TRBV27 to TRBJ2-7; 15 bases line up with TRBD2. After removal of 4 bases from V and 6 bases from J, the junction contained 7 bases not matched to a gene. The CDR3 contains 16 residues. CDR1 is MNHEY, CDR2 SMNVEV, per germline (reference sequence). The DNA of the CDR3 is TGTGCCAGCAGTTCAAGGACTAGCGGGAGGGCGTGCGAGCAGTACTTC. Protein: CASSSRTSGRACEQYF.

CDR3 region: CASSLVLSYNEQFF. For the CDR3, the DNA is TGCGCCAGCAGCTTGGTCCTATCCTACAATGAGCAGTTCTTC. The J gene is TRBJ2-1, the V gene TRBV5-1, with no clear D. This CDR3 contains 14 residues. With 0 bases removed from V and 1 base from J, the gap between germline ends came to 5 bases. Germline V CDR1 and CDR2: SGHRS, YFSETQ.

CDR3 sequence: CASSLRDSEYEQYF. CDR3 coding DNA: TGTGCCAGCTCACTACGGGACAGCGAATACGAGCAGTACTTC. V is TRBV18 and J is TRBJ2-7; 7 bases align to TRBD1. The germline CDR1 and CDR2 sequences are KGHSH and LQKENI. V was pared by 4 bases and J by 4 bases, with 7 bases of the junction left unmatched. There are 14 residues in the CDR3.

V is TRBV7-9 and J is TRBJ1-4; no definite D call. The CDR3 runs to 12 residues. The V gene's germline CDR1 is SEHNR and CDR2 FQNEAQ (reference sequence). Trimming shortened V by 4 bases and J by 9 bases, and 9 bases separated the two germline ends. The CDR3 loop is CASSSSPQKLFF. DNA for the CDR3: TGTGCCAGCAGCTCGAGTCCCCAAAAACTGTTTTTT.

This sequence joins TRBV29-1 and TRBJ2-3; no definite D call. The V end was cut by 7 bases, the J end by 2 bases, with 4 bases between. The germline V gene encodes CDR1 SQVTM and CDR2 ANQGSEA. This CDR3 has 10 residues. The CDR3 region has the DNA TGCAGCGCCGTCACAGATACGCAGTATTTT. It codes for CSAVTDTQYF.

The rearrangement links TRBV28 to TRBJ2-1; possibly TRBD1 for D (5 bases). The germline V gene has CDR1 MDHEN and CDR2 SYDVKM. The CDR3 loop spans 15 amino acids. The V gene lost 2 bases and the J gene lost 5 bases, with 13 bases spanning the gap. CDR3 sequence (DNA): TGTGCCAGCAGTTTAGTCAGAACCAGGGACAATGAGCAGTTCTTC. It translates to CASSLVRTRDNEQFF. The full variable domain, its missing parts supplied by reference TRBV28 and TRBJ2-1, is DVKVTQSSRYLVKRTGEKVFLECVQDMDHENMFWYRQDPGLGLRLIYFSYDVKMKEKGDIPEGYSVSREKKERFSLILESASTNQTSMYLCASSLVRTRDNEQFFGPGTRLTVL.

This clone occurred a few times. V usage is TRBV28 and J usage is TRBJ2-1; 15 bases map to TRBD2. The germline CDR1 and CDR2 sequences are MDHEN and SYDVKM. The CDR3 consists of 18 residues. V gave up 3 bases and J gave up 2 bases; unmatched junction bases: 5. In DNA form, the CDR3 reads TGTGCCAGCAGTTTGGGACTAGCGGGGGGTGTCGCCTACAATGAGCAGTTCTTC. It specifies CASSLGLAGGVAYNEQFF.

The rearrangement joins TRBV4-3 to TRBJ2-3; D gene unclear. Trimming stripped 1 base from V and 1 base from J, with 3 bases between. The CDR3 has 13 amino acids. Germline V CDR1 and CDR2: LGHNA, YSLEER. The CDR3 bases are TGCGCCAGCAGCCAAGTAGGCACAGATACGCAGTATTTT. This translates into CASSQVGTDTQYF.

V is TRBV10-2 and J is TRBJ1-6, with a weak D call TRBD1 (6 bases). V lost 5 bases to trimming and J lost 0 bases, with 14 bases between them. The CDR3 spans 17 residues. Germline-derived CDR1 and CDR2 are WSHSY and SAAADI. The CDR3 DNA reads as TGCGCCAGCAGTCTCGGACAGTTCTTCTCCTATAATTCACCCCTCCACTTT. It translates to CASSLGQFFSYNSPLHF.

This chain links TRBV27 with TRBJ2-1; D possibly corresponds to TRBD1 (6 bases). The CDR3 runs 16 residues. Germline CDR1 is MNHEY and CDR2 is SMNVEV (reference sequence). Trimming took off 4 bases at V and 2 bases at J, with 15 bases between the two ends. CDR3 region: CASSWVRGSTYNEQFF. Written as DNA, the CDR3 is TGTGCCAGCAGTTGGGTGAGGGGGTCGACCTACAATGAGCAGTTCTTC.

In DNA, the CDR3 is TGCGCCAGCAGCCAAGATATGACAGGGGACTCTGGAAACACCATATATTTT. This codes for CASSQDMTGDSGNTIYF. The rearrangement uses TRBV4-3 and TRBJ1-3; TRBD1 matches at 8 bases. Germline CDR1 and CDR2: LGHNA and YSLEER. The CDR3 has 17 amino acids. V lost 0 bases and J lost 0; bases outside the gene matches: 4.

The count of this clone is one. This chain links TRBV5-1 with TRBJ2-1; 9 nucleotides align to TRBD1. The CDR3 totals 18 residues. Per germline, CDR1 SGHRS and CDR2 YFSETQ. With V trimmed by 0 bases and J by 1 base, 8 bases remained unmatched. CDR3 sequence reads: CASSLDRGQGPSYNEQFF. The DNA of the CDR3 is TGCGCCAGCAGCTTGGATCGGGGACAGGGTCCTTCCTACAATGAGCAGTTCTTC.

The CDR3 bases are TGTGCCAGCAGCCTCGATACAGGGGGCGTACGTTTGAACACTGAAGCTTTCTTT. Encoded protein: CASSLDTGGVRLNTEAFF. The chain couples TRBV2 to TRBJ1-1, with 9 bases fitting TRBD1. V lost 6 bases, J lost 0 bases, and 14 bases stayed unmatched. The CDR3 spans 18 residues. Germline CDR1 is SNHLY and CDR2 is FYNNEI.

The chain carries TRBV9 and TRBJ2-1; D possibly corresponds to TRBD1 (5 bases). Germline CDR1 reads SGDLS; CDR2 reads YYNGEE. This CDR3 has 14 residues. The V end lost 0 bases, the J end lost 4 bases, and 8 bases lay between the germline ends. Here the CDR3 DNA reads TGTGCCAGCAGCGTAGTGACAGATTACAATGAGCAGTTCTTC. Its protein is CASSVVTDYNEQFF.

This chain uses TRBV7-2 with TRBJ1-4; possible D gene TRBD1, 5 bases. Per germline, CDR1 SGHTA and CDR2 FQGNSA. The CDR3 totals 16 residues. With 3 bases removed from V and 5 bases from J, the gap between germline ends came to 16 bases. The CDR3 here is CASSLDIWGLNEKLFF. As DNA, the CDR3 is TGTGCCAGCAGCTTGGACATTTGGGGCCTAAATGAAAAACTGTTTTTT.

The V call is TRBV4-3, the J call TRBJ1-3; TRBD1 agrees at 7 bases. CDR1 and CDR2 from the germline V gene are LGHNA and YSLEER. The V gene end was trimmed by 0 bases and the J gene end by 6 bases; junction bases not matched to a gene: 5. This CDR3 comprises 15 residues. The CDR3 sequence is CASSQESGGVNTIYF. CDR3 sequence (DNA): TGCGCCAGCAGCCAAGAGTCAGGGGGTGTAAACACCATATATTTT.

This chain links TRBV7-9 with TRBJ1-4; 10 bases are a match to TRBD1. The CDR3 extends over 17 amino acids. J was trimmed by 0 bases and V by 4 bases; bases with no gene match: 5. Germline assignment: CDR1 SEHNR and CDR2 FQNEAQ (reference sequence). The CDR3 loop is CASSSPDRGTTNEKLFF. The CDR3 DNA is TGTGCCAGCAGCTCCCCGGACAGGGGGACAACTAATGAAAAACTGTTTTTT.

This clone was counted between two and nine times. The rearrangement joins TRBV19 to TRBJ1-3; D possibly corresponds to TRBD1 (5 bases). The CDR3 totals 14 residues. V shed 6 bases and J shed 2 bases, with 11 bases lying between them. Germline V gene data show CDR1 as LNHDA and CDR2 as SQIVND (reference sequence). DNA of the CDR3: TGTGCCAGTAGCAGGACATCGACTGGAAACACCATATATTTT. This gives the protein CASSRTSTGNTIYF.

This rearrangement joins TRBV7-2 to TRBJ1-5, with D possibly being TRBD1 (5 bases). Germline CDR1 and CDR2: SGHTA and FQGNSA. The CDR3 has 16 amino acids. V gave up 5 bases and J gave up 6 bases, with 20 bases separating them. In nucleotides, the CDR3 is TGTGCCAGCAGCGCCCGAGCGGGGGAGGTCCCTCAGCCCCAGCATTTT. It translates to CASSARAGEVPQPQHF.

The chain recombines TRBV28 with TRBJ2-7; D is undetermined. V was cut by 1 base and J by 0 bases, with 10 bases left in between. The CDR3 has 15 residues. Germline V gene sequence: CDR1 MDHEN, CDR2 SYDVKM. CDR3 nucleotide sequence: TGTGCCAGCAGTTTATTCCCGGGTTTCTCCTACGAGCAGTACTTC. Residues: CASSLFPGFSYEQYF.

CDR3 in amino acids: CASSLTGFTGELFF. CDR3 nucleotide sequence: TGTGCCAGCAGCTTGACGGGGTTCACCGGGGAGCTGTTTTTT. V usage is TRBV5-8 and J usage is TRBJ2-2, with TRBD2 as a possible D gene (5 bases). V lost 1 base and J 4 bases, leaving 8 bases between the germline ends. Germline CDR1 reads SGHTS; CDR2 reads YDEGEE. This CDR3 spans 14 amino acids.

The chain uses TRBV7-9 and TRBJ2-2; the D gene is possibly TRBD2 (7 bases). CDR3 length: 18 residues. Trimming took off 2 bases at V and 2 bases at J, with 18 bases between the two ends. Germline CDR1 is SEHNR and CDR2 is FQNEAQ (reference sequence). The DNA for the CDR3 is TGTGCCAGCAGCTTATATCCTGGCGGGGGCTTAAACACCGGGGAGCTGTTTTTT. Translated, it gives CASSLYPGGGLNTGELFF.